These 11 T cell receptor beta chains were all obtained from the same sample, sequenced in a study of T-cell reconstitution after alpha-beta-depleted transplantation in children. Unique molecular identifiers tagged the TCRbeta library. Via MiXCR, TCRdb re-called the PCR reads, giving one row per CDR3 protein. This table has around 500,000 distinct CDR3 sequences, around 23% appearing once. Specimen: PBMCs, mostly from graft donor cells, collected 360 days after TCRalphabeta/CD19-depleted stem cell transplant. The receptors were gathered from a boy in the first two years of life who had a stem cell transplant for acute myeloid leukemia, so the T cells may come from the graft donor.

This clonotype was observed many times. The chain carries TRBV7-7 and TRBJ2-1, with D unclear. The CDR3 sequence is 14 residues long. Germline loops: CDR1 SSHAT, CDR2 FNYEAQ (reference sequence). Trimming pared 5 bases from V and 5 bases from J, leaving 13 bases between. The CDR3 region has the DNA TGTGCCAGCAGCCTCAAACCCCGAGACAATGAGCAGTTCTTC. Translating gives CASSLKPRDNEQFF.

The chain has TRBV20-1 and TRBJ1-2; D gene unclear. V was cut by 3 bases and J by 2 bases, with 10 bases left in between. Germline V gene data show CDR1 as DFQATT and CDR2 as SNEGSKA (reference sequence). The CDR3 runs to 13 residues. The CDR3 here is CSASQDLNYGYTF. CDR3 nucleotides: TGCAGTGCTAGCCAGGATCTGAACTATGGCTACACCTTC.

V and J are TRBV5-1 and TRBJ2-5; a weak D match, TRBD2 (6 bases). The germline CDR1 and CDR2 sequences are SGHRS and YFSETQ. V lost 3 bases to trimming and J lost 5 bases, with 14 bases between them. The CDR3 is 14 residues long. CDR3 nucleotide sequence: TGCGCCAGCAGCTGGGACGGTGGAGGGGAGACCCAGTACTTC. Its translation: CASSWDGGGETQYF.

This clonotype was seen only a few times. The V call is TRBV12-3 or TRBV12-4, the J call TRBJ1-2; TRBD1 is a possible D gene (6 bases). V lost 6 bases to trimming and J lost 7 bases, with 15 bases between them. CDR3 size: 13 residues. CDR3 nucleotide sequence: TGTGCCAGCAGGCCGTCAGACAGGAGTGGCTACACCTTC. Translating it yields CASRPSDRSGYTF.

This clonotype was counted at least ten times. The rearrangement joins TRBV15 to TRBJ2-3, with a possible D match to TRBD2 (6 bases). The germline gives CDR1 LNHNV, CDR2 YYDKDF (reference sequence). The CDR3 loop spans 15 amino acids. V was trimmed by 0 bases and J by 3 bases, leaving 10 bases between them. The DNA for the CDR3 is TGTGCCACCAGCAGAGATTCGGAGGGAACAGATACGCAGTATTTT. Translation gives CATSRDSEGTDTQYF.

The rearrangement uses TRBV12-3 or TRBV12-4 and TRBJ2-7; 9 bases line up with TRBD2. This CDR3 is 16 amino acids long. Trimming took 0 bases from V and 4 from J; bases not matched to a gene: 7. CDR3 region: CASSLAEGLAVYEQYF. The CDR3 region has the DNA TGTGCCAGCAGTTTAGCAGAGGGACTAGCAGTTTACGAGCAGTACTTC.

CDR3 DNA: TGTGCCAGCTCACCACCGCGTGGCAGGGTAAATGAAAAACTGTTTTTT. Translated, it gives CASSPPRGRVNEKLFF. This chain links TRBV18 with TRBJ1-4; possible D gene TRBD1, 5 bases. The CDR3 contains 16 residues. Germline V gene lookup returns CDR1 KGHSH and CDR2 LQKENI. The V and J ends lost 0 bases and 5 bases respectively, with 13 bases between them.

There are many counts of this clonotype. This rearrangement joins TRBV29-1 to TRBJ2-3; TRBD2 might be the D (5 bases). The V and J ends lost 1 base and 0 bases respectively, with 8 bases between them. Germline CDR1 SQVTM, CDR2 ANQGSEA. The CDR3 spans 14 residues. The CDR3 nucleotides are TGCAGCGTTGAAGGGGAGTCTAGCACAGATACGCAGTATTTT. Translating it yields CSVEGESSTDTQYF.

This clonotype was picked up a small number of times. This chain connects TRBV20-1 to TRBJ1-5; TRBD1 aligns across 8 bases. V lost 1 base to trimming and J lost 7 bases; unmatched junction nucleotides: 9. The CDR3 has 15 amino acids. Germline assignment: CDR1 DFQATT and CDR2 SNEGSKA (reference sequence). The CDR3 protein is CSARAGGRGGQPQHF. CDR3 coding DNA: TGCAGTGCTAGAGCAGGGGGCAGGGGCGGGCAGCCCCAGCATTTT.

The V gene is TRBV29-1, the J gene TRBJ2-5, with D perhaps TRBD2 (5 bases). CDR3 length: 14 amino acids. V was cut by 7 bases and J by 1 base, with 16 bases left in between. CDR1 and CDR2 from the germline V gene are SQVTM and ANQGSEA. This CDR3 reads CSASRGFLQETQYF. In nucleotides, the CDR3 is TGCAGCGCCAGCCGGGGTTTCCTCCAAGAGACCCAGTACTTC.

Only a few counts were recorded for this clonotype. The V gene is TRBV5-5, the J gene TRBJ1-5; TRBD1 might be the D (6 bases). The CDR3 extends over 14 amino acids. The germline gives CDR1 SGHKS, CDR2 YYEKEE (reference sequence). Trimming took 4 bases from V and 3 from J, leaving 11 bases between them. The CDR3: CASSRAGVNQPQHF. The CDR3 bases are TGTGCCAGCAGCCGAGCAGGGGTCAATCAGCCCCAGCATTTT.